This T cell receptor beta chain was observed in a study of blood T cells in healthy people across ages. Study summary: T cells yielded about one barcoded beta molecule per two cells through template switching.

A sample-barcoded 5' primer and a J-beta primer mix were used in a second PCR of roughly 7 to 11 cycles. Each cDNA molecule received a tag from a template-switch adaptor that had 12 random nucleotides. TCRdb itself ran the 5' RACE reads through MiXCR, one entry per CDR3 protein. The table records hundreds of thousands of distinct CDR3 sequences, over 45% of them present only once. A minimum of 6 micrograms of total RNA was extracted per sample. The germline gives CDR1 LGHNA, CDR2 YSLEER. Between the trimmed V and J ends, which lost 3 bases and 0 bases, there was a span of 9 bases. The length of the CDR3 is 16 residues.

The clonotype comes from a woman in her sixties or seventies in good health. The chain uses TRBV4-3 and TRBJ2-6; D is unclear. Sequencing used blood. CDR3 in DNA: TGCGCCAGCAGCCAGTTGGCAAGCTCTGGGGCCAACGTCCTGACTTTC. Translated, it gives CASSQLASSGANVLTF.